A single sample is the source of the 29 T cell receptor beta chains below, sequenced in a study of STAT5B mutations in CD4+ large granular lymphocyte leukemia. Here immunoSEQ multiplex PCR was the method, and the copy in TCRdb shows in-frame clones only, minus some. The data show 20,000 to 30,000 clones, 65% to 90% seen once. The specimen was CD4+ T cells from blood buffy coats. The receptors were gathered from a human donor in good health.

As to this clone: The germline gene is not matched at one end of the junction; a read error may be the cause. This chain uses TRBV2 with TRBJ2-5, with D perhaps given as TRBD1 or TRBD2 (6 bases each). This CDR3 comprises 17 residues. In germline, CDR1 is SNHLY, CDR2 FYNNEI. CDR3 DNA sequence: TGTGCCAGCAATGAAGGGGGGCGAGGGACCAAACAAGAGACCCAGTACTTC. This encodes CASNEGGRGTKQETQYF. Filled out from reference TRBV2 and TRBJ2-5, the complete variable domain reads EPEVTQTPSHQVTQMGQEVILRCVPISNHLYFYWYRQILGQKVEFLVSFYNNEISEKSEIFDDQFSVERPDGSNFTLKIRSTKLEDSAMYFCASNEGGRGTKQETQYFGPGTRLLVL.

V gene TRBV7-2 combines with J gene TRBJ2-3, with 8 bases matching TRBD2. Germline trimming cut 2 bases from V and 6 bases from J; bases unmatched to any gene: 7. The CDR3 loop spans 15 amino acids. Germline CDR1 reads SGHTA; CDR2 reads FQGNSA. CDR3 residues: CASSLRPGGPDTQYF. The CDR3 region has the DNA TGTGCCAGCAGCTTACGGCCGGGAGGGCCTGATACGCAGTATTTT.

The chain uses TRBV5-1 and TRBJ2-5; no clear D gene. This CDR3 has 13 residues. CDR1 is SGHRS and CDR2 is YFSETQ in the germline V gene. Trimming removed 0 bases at V and 5 bases at J, with 8 bases between. The CDR3 loop reads CASSLEGIETQYF. The CDR3 coding sequence is TGCGCCAGCAGCTTGGAGGGAATTGAGACCCAGTACTTC.

CDR3 amino acids: CASSQPQRRGSTSEQFF. The CDR3 nucleotides are TGCGCCAGCAGCCAGCCCCAGAGGCGCGGGAGTACGAGTGAGCAGTTCTTC. V is TRBV4-1 and J is TRBJ2-1; 7 bases agree with TRBD2. CDR3 size: 17 residues. The junction had 17 bases not matched to a gene; V was cut back by 3 bases and J by 9 bases. Germline V CDR1 and CDR2: MGHRA, YSYEKL.

The chain employs TRBV5-1 and TRBJ1-6; no clear D. Germline loops: CDR1 SGHRS, CDR2 YFSETQ. CDR3 length: 17 residues. Trimming stripped 4 bases from V and 4 bases from J, with 18 bases between. The CDR3 bases are TGCGCCAGCAGCACCCGACCGCGCGAGACTTATAATTCACCCCTCCACTTT. Translation: CASSTRPRETYNSPLHF.

This rearrangement joins TRBV27 to TRBJ2-1; 10 bases line up with TRBD2. The germline CDR1 and CDR2 sequences are MNHEY and SMNVEV (reference sequence). This CDR3 region has 15 residues. With 2 bases clipped from V and 3 bases from J, the junction kept 1 base outside the gene matches. This CDR3 is CASSLRLAGYNEQFF. The CDR3 DNA is TGTGCCAGCAGTTTACGACTAGCGGGCTACAATGAGCAGTTCTTC.

This clone was seen a handful of times. The CDR3, as DNA: TGTGCCAGCAGCCAAGAGAGACTAGCAGCCTATAGGAACACTGAAGCTTTCTTT. This encodes CASSQERLAAYRNTEAFF. The chain couples TRBV4-2 to TRBJ1-1; no reliable D call. V dropped 0 bases and J dropped 1 base, with 18 bases sitting between them. CDR3 size: 18 residues. Germline assignment: CDR1 LGHNA and CDR2 YNFKEQ.

The rearrangement links TRBV7-9 to TRBJ2-1; the D gene is possibly TRBD1 (7 bases). CDR3 length: 16 amino acids. The germline CDR1 and CDR2 sequences are SEHNR and FQNEAQ (reference sequence). V was shortened by 5 bases and J by 3 bases, with 17 bases between the two germline ends. CDR3 amino acids: CASSLRQGLDYNEQFF. CDR3 nucleotide sequence: TGTGCCAGCAGCCTACGACAGGGACTTGACTACAATGAGCAGTTCTTC.

The gene calls are TRBV19 and TRBJ1-4, with D tentatively TRBD1 (5 bases). This CDR3 is 16 amino acids long. Trimming shortened V by 6 bases and J by 0 bases, and 14 bases separated the two germline ends. CDR1 is LNHDA, CDR2 SQIVND, per germline (reference sequence). As DNA, the CDR3 is TGTGCCAGTAGCAAGATACAGGTCCCAACTAATGAAAAACTGTTTTTT. It yields the protein CASSKIQVPTNEKLFF.

The chain uses TRBV12-5 and TRBJ2-1; D gene ambiguous. The CDR3 totals 12 residues. The ends were cut back, 2 bases at V and 6 bases at J, with 5 bases in the middle. Germline V gives CDR1 LGHNT, CDR2 FRNRAP. Here the CDR3 reads CASGLRVNEQFF. CDR3 nucleotide sequence: TGTGCTAGTGGTTTGCGGGTCAATGAGCAGTTCTTC.

The chain is built from TRBV18 and TRBJ2-5; D is possibly TRBD2 (5 bases). Trimming stripped 2 bases from V and 4 bases from J, with 14 bases between. Germline V CDR1 and CDR2: KGHSH, LQKENI. This CDR3 has 15 amino acids. The CDR3 spells CASSPFGREGETQYF. The CDR3 DNA reads TGTGCCAGCTCACCATTCGGACGCGAGGGAGAGACCCAGTACTTC.

This clone was detected only once. The CDR3 DNA reads TGTGCCAGCAGCAAGGGGGCAACTAATGAAAAACTGTTTTTT. Residues: CASSKGATNEKLFF. The chain joins TRBV5-5 to TRBJ1-4, with D possibly being TRBD1 (6 bases). The V end lost 4 bases, the J end lost 0 bases, and 7 bases lay between the germline ends. The CDR3 has 14 residues. Looked up from germline, CDR1 is SGHKS and CDR2 is YYEKEE (reference sequence).

The V gene is TRBV5-6, the J gene TRBJ2-5, with a weak D call TRBD2 (7 bases). The CDR3 length is 16 residues. Germline lookup yields CDR1 SGHDT and CDR2 YYEEEE. The ends were cut back, 4 bases at V and 2 bases at J, with 18 bases in the middle. CDR3: CASSTRGAGTQETQYF. The CDR3 nucleotides read TGTGCCAGCAGCACCCGGGGGGCGGGGACACAAGAGACCCAGTACTTC.

As concerns this clone: A junction end diverges from the germline sequence, so it may reflect a read error. This chain links TRBV11-2 with TRBJ2-3; 7 nucleotides match TRBD1. The germline V gene encodes CDR1 SGHAT and CDR2 FQNNGV. This CDR3 is 12 amino acids long. The CDR3 spells CASSSGTETQYF. The CDR3 DNA follows: TGTGCCAGCAGTTCCGGGACAGAGACGCAGTATTTT.

The V call is TRBV23-1, the J call TRBJ1-1, with a possible D match to TRBD1 (6 bases). TRBV23-1 is placed among ORFs of uncertain function. The CDR3 contains 11 residues. V shed 3 bases and J shed 8 bases, with 7 bases lying between them. CDR3 nucleotide sequence: TGCGCCAGCAGTCACGACAGGGAAGCTTTCTTT. As protein: CASSHDREAFF.

The V gene is TRBV12-1, the J gene TRBJ1-2. TRBV12-1 is assigned pseudogene status. The CDR3 spans 14 residues. Here the CDR3 DNA reads TGTGCCAACACCTCCAAGACGGATAACTATGGCTACACCTTC. It codes for CANTSKTDNYGYTF.

The chain links TRBV4-2 to TRBJ2-1; TRBD1 aligns across 8 bases. J lost 1 base, V lost 4 bases, and 9 bases had no gene match. Germline-derived CDR1 and CDR2 are LGHNA and YNFKEQ. CDR3 length: 17 amino acids. CDR3 in amino acids: CASSRADRTGSYNEQFF. CDR3 nucleotide sequence: TGTGCCAGCAGCCGAGCCGATAGGACAGGGTCCTACAATGAGCAGTTCTTC.

The chain recombines TRBV27 with TRBJ1-6; unclear D gene. V gave up 3 bases and J gave up 9 bases, with 12 bases separating them. In germline, CDR1 is MNHEY, CDR2 SMNVEV (reference sequence). This CDR3 is 14 amino acids long. Written as DNA, the CDR3 is TGTGCCAGCAGTTTGGCGCAGCTTTCTTCACCCCTCCACTTT. Its protein product is CASSLAQLSSPLHF.

The CDR3 DNA follows: TGTGCCAGCAACCTGGAACGAGGCACCGGGGAGCTGTTTTTT. This translates into CASNLERGTGELFF. The chain joins TRBV6-1 to TRBJ2-2; D unresolved. This CDR3 is 14 amino acids long. V lost 7 bases and J lost 4, with 13 bases in between. The germline CDR1 and CDR2 sequences are MNHNS and SASEGT.

The V gene is TRBV2, the J gene TRBJ2-2; maybe TRBD1 (7 bases). Trimming cost V 2 bases and J 7 bases, with 14 bases left between them. In germline, CDR1 is SNHLY, CDR2 FYNNEI. This CDR3 is 15 amino acids long. This CDR3 is CASSELEGAGGELFF. The CDR3 DNA reads TGTGCCAGCAGTGAATTGGAGGGGGCGGGCGGGGAGCTGTTTTTT.

V and J are TRBV7-2 and TRBJ1-5, with TRBD1 matching over 7 bases. V trimming: 1 base; J trimming: 5 bases; junction bases outside the gene matches: 5. CDR3 size: 15 residues. Germline CDR1 is SGHTA and CDR2 is FQGNSA. Written as DNA, the CDR3 is TGTGCCAGCAGCTTAGAAACAGGGGCTTATCAGCCCCAGCATTTT. This gives the protein CASSLETGAYQPQHF.

The gene calls are TRBV11-3 and TRBJ2-3; unclear D gene. Trimming stripped 0 bases from V and 4 bases from J, with 11 bases between. CDR3 size: 15 residues. Germline lookup yields CDR1 SGHNT and CDR2 YENEEA. CDR3 sequence (DNA): TGTGCCAGCAGCTTAGATCACACGCCCGCAGATACGCAGTATTTT. This gives the protein CASSLDHTPADTQYF.

The chain is built from TRBV4-3 and TRBJ1-2; D uncertain. The length of the CDR3 is 15 residues. The ends were cut back, 0 bases at V and 5 bases at J, with 13 bases in the middle. The germline gives CDR1 LGHNA, CDR2 YSLEER. The CDR3 region has the DNA TGCGCCAGCAGCCAAGATTCGGGTTGGGAATATGGCTACACCTTC. Translated: CASSQDSGWEYGYTF.

The genes are TRBV5-1 and TRBJ2-5; D not certain. Germline lookup yields CDR1 SGHRS and CDR2 YFSETQ. The CDR3 loop spans 14 amino acids. V lost 5 bases to trimming and J lost 2 bases, with 13 bases between them. The CDR3 spells CASSWGTQQETQYF. CDR3 nucleotide sequence: TGCGCCAGCAGTTGGGGTACCCAACAAGAGACCCAGTACTTC.

The chain couples TRBV18 to TRBJ2-5, with D possibly matching TRBD1 (6 bases). Germline values: CDR1 KGHSH, CDR2 LQKENI. The V end was cut by 4 bases, the J end by 7 bases, with 13 bases between. This CDR3 is built from 13 residues. Here the CDR3 reads CASSLQTRGTQYF. The CDR3 nucleotides are TGTGCCAGCTCACTGCAAACCAGGGGGACCCAGTACTTC.

V usage is TRBV28 and J usage is TRBJ2-7; unclear D gene. Germline CDR1 reads MDHEN; CDR2 reads SYDVKM. The V end was cut by 5 bases, the J end by 3 bases, with 8 bases between. The CDR3 totals 12 residues. The CDR3, as DNA: TGTGCCAGCAGTGTGACCGTCTACGAGCAGTACTTC. Translated, it gives CASSVTVYEQYF.

The V call is TRBV7-8, the J call TRBJ1-5; weak D call: TRBD1 (6 bases). V was trimmed by 5 bases and J by 6 bases, leaving 14 bases between them. This CDR3 spans 14 amino acids. Germline-derived CDR1 and CDR2 are SGHVS and FQNEAQ. CDR3 region: CASSLAGQFQPQHF. CDR3 sequence (DNA): TGTGCCAGCAGCCTTGCAGGACAGTTTCAGCCCCAGCATTTT.

V and J are TRBV4-1 and TRBJ1-2, with 7 positions matching TRBD1. CDR1 MGHRA and CDR2 YSYEKL come from the germline V gene. The V gene end was trimmed by 2 bases and the J gene end by 0 bases; junction bases not matched to a gene: 9. The CDR3 has 17 amino acids. The CDR3 DNA reads TGCGCCAGCAGCCAATCTCAGCGGACAGGTACTAACTATGGCTACACCTTC. Its protein is CASSQSQRTGTNYGYTF.

This clone was observed a few times. This rearrangement joins TRBV2 to TRBJ2-2; D uncertain. Germline-derived CDR1 and CDR2 are SNHLY and FYNNEI. Trimming took 4 bases from V and 0 from J, leaving 9 bases between them. CDR3 length: 15 amino acids. The CDR3 here is CASSGSLANTGELFF. The DNA of the CDR3 is TGTGCCAGCAGTGGTTCCCTCGCGAACACCGGGGAGCTGTTTTTT.